The T cell receptor beta chain described here comes from a study of T-cell reconstitution after alpha-beta-depleted transplantation in children listed by TCRdb under 2016. Context from the whole study: Using TCR repertoire profiling, the study quantitatively followed how T-cell immune reconstitution unfolded in children after TCRalphabeta/CD19-depleted allogeneic hematopoietic cell transplantation. Beyond this particular receptor, the publication reports: The apparently early alphabetaT-cell count recovery about two months after transplant was reportedly dependent on only several hundred rapidly expanded clones derived from non-depleted graft cells. In some patients, the high TCRbeta diversity seen at day 60 was put down to recipient T cells and intrathymic progenitors that had survived conditioning. Hyperexpanded clone frequencies declined over subsequent months; after one year, T-cell counts and TCRbeta diversity were mostly attributed to newly produced T cells.

A remark on this clonotype: Its cognate antigen has yet to be identified. No much larger clonotype is one base removed from it; base qualities were not supplied.

The method behind the library was PCR. The data were produced on an Illumina HiSeq 2500. To normalize quantification of the TCRbeta repertoire, the TCR libraries were built with molecular barcoding that relied on unique molecular identifiers. TCRdb reran the public reads through fastp at Q25 and MiXCR, keeping productive beta chains. Rows matching on CDR3 protein sequence are summarized as one entry with the most common DNA and genes. This sample has fewer than 350,000 distinct CDR3 sequences in its table, and 10% of those were observed once. In total, the top ten clones hold 7.5% of the sample. According to the study, the label for this sample's treatment or condition signals: allogeneic hematopoietic cell transplantation with graft depleted of TCRalphabeta T cells and CD19 B cells. Transplant recipients were children who received TCRalphabeta/CD19-depleted allogeneic hematopoietic cell grafts. V and J lose 0 bases and 4 bases, and a span of 13 bases separates them. From the cysteine through the phenylalanine, the CDR3 covers 15 amino acids. CDR3 DNA is the only sequence kept; it has 45 bases, read in frame from the first base. Sequences SGHKS (CDR1) and YYEKEE (CDR2) are obtained from the germline V gene (reference sequence).

The source was PBMCs, collected before TCRalphabeta/CD19-depleted stem cell transplant. This receptor was obtained from a boy less than two years old with acute myeloid leukemia, due to receive a stem cell transplant. The chain links TRBV5-5 with TRBJ1-1, and perhaps TRBD1 as D gene, on 6 matching bases. This receptor carries the CDR3 CASSLEWGGGTEAFF. The DNA sequence is TGTGCCAGCAGCTTGGAATGGGGAGGGGGCACTGAAGCTTTCTTT.